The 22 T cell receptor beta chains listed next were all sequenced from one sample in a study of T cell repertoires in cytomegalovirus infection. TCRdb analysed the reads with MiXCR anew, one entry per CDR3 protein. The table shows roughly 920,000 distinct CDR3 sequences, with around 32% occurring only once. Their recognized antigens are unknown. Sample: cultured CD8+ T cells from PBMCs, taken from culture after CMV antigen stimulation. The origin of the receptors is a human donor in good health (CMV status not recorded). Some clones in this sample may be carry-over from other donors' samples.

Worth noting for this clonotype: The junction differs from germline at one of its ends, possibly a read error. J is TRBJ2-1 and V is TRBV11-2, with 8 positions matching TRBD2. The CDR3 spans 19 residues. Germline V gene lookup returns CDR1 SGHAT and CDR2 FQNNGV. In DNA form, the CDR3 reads TGTGCCAGCAGCTTACGGGGGGGGCACAGGGTCCTCTCCTGCAATGAGCAGTTCTTC. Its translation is CASSLRGGHRVLSCNEQFF.

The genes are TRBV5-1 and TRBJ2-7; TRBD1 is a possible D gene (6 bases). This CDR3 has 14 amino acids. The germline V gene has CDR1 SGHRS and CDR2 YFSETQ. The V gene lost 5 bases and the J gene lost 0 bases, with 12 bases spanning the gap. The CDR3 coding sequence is TGCGCCAGCAGATACAGGGATAGCTCCTACGAGCAGTACTTC. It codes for CASRYRDSSYEQYF.

As DNA, the CDR3 is TGTGCCACCACGATAATTGGGGCCTCGGGGAACACTGAAGCTTTCTTT. Its translation: CATTIIGASGNTEAFF. The chain carries TRBV15 and TRBJ1-1; D is perhaps TRBD1 (5 bases). This CDR3 contains 16 residues. Germline V gene data show CDR1 as LNHNV and CDR2 as YYDKDF (reference sequence). The V end was cut by 7 bases, the J end by 1 base, with 19 bases between.

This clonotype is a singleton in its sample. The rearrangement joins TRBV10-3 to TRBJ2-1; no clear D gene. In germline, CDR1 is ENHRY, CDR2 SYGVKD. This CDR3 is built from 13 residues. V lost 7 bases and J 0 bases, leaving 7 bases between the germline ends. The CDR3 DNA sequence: TGTGCCATCACCATCGACTCCTACAATGAGCAGTTCTTC. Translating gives CAITIDSYNEQFF.

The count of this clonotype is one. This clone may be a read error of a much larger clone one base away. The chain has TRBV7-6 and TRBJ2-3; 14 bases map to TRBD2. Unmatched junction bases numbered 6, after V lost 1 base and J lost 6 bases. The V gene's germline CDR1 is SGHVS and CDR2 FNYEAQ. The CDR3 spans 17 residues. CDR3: CASSLVVGLAGGDTQYF. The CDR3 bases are TGTGCCAGCAGCTTAGTGGTCGGACTAGCGGGGGGTGATACGCAGTATTTT.

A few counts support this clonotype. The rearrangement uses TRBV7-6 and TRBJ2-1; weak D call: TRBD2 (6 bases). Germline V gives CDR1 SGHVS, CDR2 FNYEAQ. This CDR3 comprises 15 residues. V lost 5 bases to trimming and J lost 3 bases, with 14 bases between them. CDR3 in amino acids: CASSLNWRGYNEQFF. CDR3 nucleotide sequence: TGTGCCAGCAGCCTGAACTGGAGGGGCTACAATGAGCAGTTCTTC.

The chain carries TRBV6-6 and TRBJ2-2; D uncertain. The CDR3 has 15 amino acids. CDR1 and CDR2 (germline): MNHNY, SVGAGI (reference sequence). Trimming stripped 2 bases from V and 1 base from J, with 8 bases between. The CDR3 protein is CASSYTTLNTGELFF. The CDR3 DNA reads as TGTGCCAGCAGTTACACAACACTGAACACCGGGGAGCTGTTTTTT.

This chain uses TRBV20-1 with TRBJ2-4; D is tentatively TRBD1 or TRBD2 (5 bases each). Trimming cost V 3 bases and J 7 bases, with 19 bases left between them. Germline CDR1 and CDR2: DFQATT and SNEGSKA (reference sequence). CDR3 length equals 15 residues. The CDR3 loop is CSASQILVGVNIQYF. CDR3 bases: TGCAGTGCTAGCCAGATTTTAGTGGGGGTGAACATTCAGTACTTC.

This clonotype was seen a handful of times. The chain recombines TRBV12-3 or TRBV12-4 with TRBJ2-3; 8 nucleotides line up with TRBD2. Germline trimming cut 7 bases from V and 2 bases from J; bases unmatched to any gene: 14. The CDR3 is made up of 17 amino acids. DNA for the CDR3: TGTGCCAGCACCTTCCGAACGGAGCGGGGGCACACAGATACGCAGTATTTT. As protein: CASTFRTERGHTDTQYF.

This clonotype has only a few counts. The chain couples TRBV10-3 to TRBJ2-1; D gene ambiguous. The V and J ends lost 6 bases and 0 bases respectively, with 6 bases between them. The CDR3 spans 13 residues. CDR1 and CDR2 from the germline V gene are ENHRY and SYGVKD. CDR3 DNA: TGTGCCATCAGAATTAGCTCCTACAATGAGCAGTTCTTC. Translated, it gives CAIRISSYNEQFF.

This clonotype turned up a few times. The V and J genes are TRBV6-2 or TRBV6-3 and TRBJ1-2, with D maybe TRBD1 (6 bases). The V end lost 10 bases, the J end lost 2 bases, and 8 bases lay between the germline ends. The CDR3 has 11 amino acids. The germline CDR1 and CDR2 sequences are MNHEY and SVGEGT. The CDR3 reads CATQGNYGYTF. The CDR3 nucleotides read TGTGCCACCCAGGGGAACTATGGCTACACCTTC.

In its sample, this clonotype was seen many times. The CDR3 loop reads CASSLIAGRARTDTQYF. The DNA of the CDR3 is TGTGCCAGCAGCTTGATTGCGGGGAGGGCCCGCACAGATACGCAGTATTTT. The chain uses TRBV7-6 and TRBJ2-3; 7 nucleotides align to TRBD2. The CDR3 consists of 17 residues. CDR1 is SGHVS and CDR2 is FNYEAQ in the germline V gene. V was pared by 3 bases and J by 1 base, with 10 bases of the junction left unmatched. Looking up the rest from reference TRBV7-6 and TRBJ2-3 gives the full variable domain: GAGVSQSPRYKVTKRGQDVALRCDPISGHVSLYWYRQALGQGPEFLTYFNYEAQQDKSGLPNDRFSAERPEGSISTLTIQRTEQRDSAMYRCASSLIAGRARTDTQYFGPGTRLTVL.

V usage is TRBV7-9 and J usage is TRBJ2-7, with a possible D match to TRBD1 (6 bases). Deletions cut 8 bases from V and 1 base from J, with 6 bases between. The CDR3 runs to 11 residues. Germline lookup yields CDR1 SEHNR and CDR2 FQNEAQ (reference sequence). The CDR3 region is CASQGSYEQYV. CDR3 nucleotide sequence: TGTGCCAGCCAGGGGTCCTACGAGCAGTACGTC.

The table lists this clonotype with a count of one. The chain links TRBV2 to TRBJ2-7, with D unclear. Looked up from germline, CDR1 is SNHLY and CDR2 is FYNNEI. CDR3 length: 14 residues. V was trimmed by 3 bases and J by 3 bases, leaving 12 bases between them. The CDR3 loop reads CASSESAAIYEQYV. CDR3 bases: TGTGCCAGCAGTGAGTCAGCCGCAATCTACGAGCAGTACGTC.

The CDR3 nucleotides read TGCGCCAGCAGCTTGGGGACTAGCGGCCCTTATTTCTACGAGCAGTACGTC. It is translated as CASSLGTSGPYFYEQYV. The V call is TRBV5-1, the J call TRBJ2-7; TRBD2 agrees at 10 bases. The CDR3 is made up of 17 amino acids. Germline V gene data show CDR1 as SGHRS and CDR2 as YFSETQ. Trimming at V came to 0 bases and at J to 3 bases, leaving 9 bases not matched to a gene.

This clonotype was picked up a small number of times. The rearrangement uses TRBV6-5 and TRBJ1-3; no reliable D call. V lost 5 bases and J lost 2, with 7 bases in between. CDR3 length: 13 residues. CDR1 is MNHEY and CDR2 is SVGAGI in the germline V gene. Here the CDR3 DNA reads TGTGCCAGCAGTATCTATCCTGGAAACACCATATATTTT. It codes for CASSIYPGNTIYF.

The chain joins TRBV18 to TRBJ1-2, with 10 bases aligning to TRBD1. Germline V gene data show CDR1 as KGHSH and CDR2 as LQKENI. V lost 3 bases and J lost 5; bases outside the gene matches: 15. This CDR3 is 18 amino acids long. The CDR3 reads CASSPPDRGLLGLYGYTF. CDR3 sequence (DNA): TGTGCCAGCTCACCGCCCGACAGGGGGCTCTTAGGACTATATGGCTACACCTTC.

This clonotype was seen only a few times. The CDR3 loop reads CATSDAGTHYGYTF. Here the CDR3 DNA reads TGTGCCACCAGTGACGCCGGGACCCACTATGGCTACACCTTC. This chain joins TRBV24-1 and TRBJ1-2, with D maybe TRBD1 (5 bases). From germline, CDR1 is KGHDR and CDR2 SFDVKD. V lost 4 bases and J 3 bases, leaving 11 bases between the germline ends. This CDR3 comprises 14 residues.

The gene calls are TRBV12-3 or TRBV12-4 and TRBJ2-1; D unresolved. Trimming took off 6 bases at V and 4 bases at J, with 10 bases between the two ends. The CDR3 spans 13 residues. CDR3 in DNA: TGTGCCAGCAGCCATGGCGATTACAATGAGCAGTTCTTC. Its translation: CASSHGDYNEQFF.

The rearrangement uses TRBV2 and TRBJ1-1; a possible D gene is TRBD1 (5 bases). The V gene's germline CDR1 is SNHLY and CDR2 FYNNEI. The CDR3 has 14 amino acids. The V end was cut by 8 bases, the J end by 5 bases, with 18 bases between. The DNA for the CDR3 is TGTGCCAGCGAACGAGGACCCTCAGGGACTGAAGCTTTCTTT. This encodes CASERGPSGTEAFF.

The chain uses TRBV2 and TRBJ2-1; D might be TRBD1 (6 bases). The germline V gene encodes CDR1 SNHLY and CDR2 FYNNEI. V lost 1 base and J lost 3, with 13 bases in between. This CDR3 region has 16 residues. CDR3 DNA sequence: TGTGCCAGCAGTGAAGAACAGGGTCCTATCTACAATGAGCAGTTCTTC. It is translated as CASSEEQGPIYNEQFF.

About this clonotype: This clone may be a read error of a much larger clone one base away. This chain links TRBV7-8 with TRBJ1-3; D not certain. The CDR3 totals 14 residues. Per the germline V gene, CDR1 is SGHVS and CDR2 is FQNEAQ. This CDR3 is CVSSLGNGGNTIYF. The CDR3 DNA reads TGTGTCAGCAGCTTAGGTAACGGCGGAAACACCATATATTTT.